This T cell receptor (beta chain) appears in the sequencing data of a study of human T cells and chemical hapten exposure. Notes on the study in general: With DPC sensitization, TCRs exceeding 1 in 1000 frequency showed no change. Donors' alopecia may make their immune response differ from healthy people's.

Documented time point: patch test 2, 6 weeks after DPC sensitization. The sample's treatment: therapeutic diphenylcyclopropenone sensitization with weekly scalp DPC. Blood was drawn before each patch test was applied. The V end lost 0 bases, the J end lost 1 base, and 9 bases lay between the germline ends. Germline-derived CDR1 and CDR2 are SQVTM and ANQGSEA. The CDR3 spans 14 residues. TCRdb ran MiXCR on the RACE reads and lists one entry per CDR3 protein. In the table there are about 400,000 distinct CDR3 sequences, 6% to 7% of which are singletons. A word on this clonotype: Its antigen remains unidentified.

The chain is built from TRBV29-1 and TRBJ1-1; D is possibly TRBD1 (5 bases). The receptor comes from a young woman with alopecia areata. Some clones in this sample may be carry-over from other donors' samples. The sample was whole blood, taken in connection with sensitization to the hapten diphenylcyclopropenone (DPC). CDR3 residues: CSVEDGHWNTEAFF. CDR3 nucleotide sequence: TGCAGCGTTGAAGATGGACATTGGAACACTGAAGCTTTCTTT.